Listed below are T cell receptor beta chains from one sample, sequenced in a study of cytomegalovirus exposure and HLA in healthy donors. TCRdb keeps only in-frame clones here, not all; method: immunoSEQ multiplex PCR. Among roughly 140,000 clones listed, roughly 80% were seen once. The sequenced sample consisted of PBMCs. These TCRs come from a man aged 35 to 55 in good health and CMV-seronegative. CDR3s include the opening cysteine and the closing phenylalanine or tryptophan. D genes are given only for firm matches.

d_call | v_call | cdr3_length | cdr3_aa
NA | TRBV5-8 | 16 | CASSLVVGSANYGYTF
NA | TRBV19 | 13 | CASSDYFDTEAFF
NA | TRBV28 | 15 | CASSLFLRGNSPLHF
NA | TRBV7-6 | 16 | CASSLVWGDSTDTQYF
NA | TRBV7-2 | 15 | CASSPTPGWTYEQYF
TRBD1 | TRBV4-3 | 15 | CASSQDYRGTYEQYF
NA | TRBV5-4 | 16 | CASTVKSGVSGNTIYF
TRBD2 | TRBV25-1 | 15 | CASRAAGGIEGAQFF
NA | TRBV18 | 17 | CASSPPARQGPTDTQYF
NA | TRBV5-1 | 15 | CASSLEGDRTDTQYF
TRBD2 | TRBV5-1 | 15 | CASSSGGGFTDTQYF
NA | TRBV10-3 | 14 | CAISESQGPYGYTF
NA | TRBV21-1 | 16 | CASSKREDRTSYEQYF
NA | TRBV21-1 | 15 | CASSPSGTGYEKLFF
NA | TRBV27 | 14 | CASSLTGYNSPLHF
TRBD1 | TRBV4-3 | 14 | CASSYGQGTDTQYF
TRBD2 | TRBV6-5 | 15 | CASIQSGGLYNEQFF
TRBD2 | TRBV7-3 | 17 | CASSRTGTSSGANVLTF
NA | TRBV7-3 | 14 | CASSLAYRNTEAFF
TRBD1 | TRBV27 | 14 | CASRGGQATGELFF
TRBD1 | TRBV4-3 | 14 | CASSQGRQGHEQFF
NA | TRBV10-2 | 13 | CASSESGDYGYTF
NA | TRBV2 | 14 | CASRGPIQNTEAFF
TRBD1 | TRBV5-1 | 15 | CASSFRTGGTSPLHF
NA | TRBV11-2 | 13 | CASSRDFQAEQFF
TRBD1 | TRBV7-2 | 15 | CASSLEIDRGYGAFF
TRBD1 | TRBV6-1 | 14 | CASRTGGVIYEQYF
NA | TRBV30 | 14 | CAWGSQGSGNTIYF
NA | TRBV4-3 | 14 | CASSQFRNTGELFF
TRBD1 | TRBV7-3 | 14 | CASRNGTELWGYTF
NA | TRBV6-5 | 13 | CASSLSTGTEAFF
NA | TRBV6-5 | 15 | CASRPQGSGANVLTF
TRBD1 | TRBV6-1 | 16 | CASSEGQTYSNQPQHF
NA | TRBV6-6 | 12 | CASSPGEDTQYF
NA | TRBV27 | 16 | CASSLTYRQGTDTQYF
NA | TRBV7-2 | 13 | CASSRGTNEKLFF
NA | TRBV7-9 | 12 | CASSPRNYGYTF
TRBD1 | TRBV5-1 | 16 | CASSPGQGAGNYGYTF
TRBD2 | TRBV5-1 | 17 | CASSWTSGGASYNEQFF
NA | TRBV6-1 | 16 | CASSDLTGFSSNVLTF
TRBD2 | TRBV5-1 | 16 | CASSSPTSGGTSEQFF
TRBD2 | TRBV27 | 17 | CASSLPPSGGSGGKQYF
NA | TRBV7-9 | 15 | CASSLNPGASGTIYF
NA | TRBV11-3 | 10 | CASSPGEQYF
NA | TRBV15 | 15 | CATSRQGSSYNEQFF
TRBD1 | TRBV9 | 15 | CASSVGRDRDTEAFF